The next 7 T cell receptor beta chains were all read from a single sample in a study of human T cells and chemical hapten exposure. As to time point: patch test 3, about 24 weeks after DPC sensitization. Treatment: therapeutic diphenylcyclopropenone sensitization with weekly scalp DPC. TCRdb processed the RACE reads anew with MiXCR; each CDR3 protein has one entry. The table shows more than 70,000 distinct CDR3 sequences, with under 13% occurring only once. The sequenced sample was whole blood, obtained in connection with sensitization to the hapten diphenylcyclopropenone (DPC). The receptors originated from a woman aged 25 to 39 with alopecia areata. Some clones in this sample may be carry-over from other donors' samples.

This clonotype was detected ten times or more. V and J are TRBV3-1 and TRBJ2-3; TRBD1 might be the D (5 bases). The V end was cut by 4 bases, the J end by 1 base, with 9 bases between. The CDR3 sequence is 14 residues long. CDR1 is LGHDT and CDR2 is YNNKEL in the germline V gene (reference sequence). The CDR3 spells CASSPQTGTDTQYF. The CDR3 nucleotides are TGTGCCAGCAGCCCTCAGACAGGCACAGATACGCAGTATTTT.

Ten or more counts support this clonotype. The rearrangement uses TRBV7-6 and TRBJ2-1; no clear D gene. V was clipped by 5 bases and J by 7 bases, with 12 bases between them. Per the germline V gene, CDR1 is SGHVS and CDR2 is FNYEAQ. This CDR3 contains 13 residues. CDR3 sequence (DNA): TGTGCCAGCAGCCTGGACCTTCTGAATGAGCAGTTCTTC. This gives the protein CASSLDLLNEQFF.

CDR3 sequence (DNA): TGCAGTGCCAGGGTCCAGGAGAATTCACCCCTCCACTTT. This encodes CSARVQENSPLHF. The chain combines TRBV20-1 with TRBJ1-6; perhaps TRBD1 as D (5 bases). Germline V lookup: CDR1 DFQATT, CDR2 SNEGSKA (reference sequence). The CDR3 sequence is 13 residues long. Trimming cost V 6 bases and J 7 bases, with 13 bases left between them.

The chain couples TRBV29-1 to TRBJ2-3; 8 positions agree with TRBD2. Per the germline V gene, CDR1 is SQVTM and CDR2 is ANQGSEA. The CDR3 loop spans 15 amino acids. V was clipped by 6 bases and J by 3 bases; unmatched bases: 11. In DNA, the CDR3 is TGCAGCGTGATGGGCAGCGGGGGATTAACAGATACGCAGTATTTT. This translates into CSVMGSGGLTDTQYF.

This clonotype has ten or more counts. The genes are TRBV28 and TRBJ1-1, with 7 bases that match TRBD1. CDR1 and CDR2 from the germline V gene are MDHEN and SYDVKM. CDR3 length: 14 residues. The ends lost 5 bases at V and 1 base at J; junction bases unmatched: 4. The CDR3 DNA is TGTGCCAGCAGTCCAGGACAGGCGAACACTGAAGCTTTCTTT. It is translated as CASSPGQANTEAFF.

Ten or more counts support this clonotype. The V and J genes are TRBV5-5 and TRBJ1-5; D is undetermined. The ends were cut back, 0 bases at V and 4 bases at J, with 8 bases in the middle. Looked up from germline, CDR1 is SGHKS and CDR2 is YYEKEE (reference sequence). CDR3 length: 14 amino acids. The DNA for the CDR3 is TGTGCCAGCAGCTTGGTGTCAGATAATCAGCCCCAGCATTTT. This gives the protein CASSLVSDNQPQHF.

V is TRBV28 and J is TRBJ2-4; D unresolved. CDR1 is MDHEN, CDR2 SYDVKM, per germline. The CDR3 runs to 14 residues. Deletions cut 10 bases from V and 0 bases from J, with 13 bases between. The CDR3 nucleotides are TGTGCCACCCTGGACGGTTTAGCCAAAAACATTCAGTACTTC. This gives the protein CATLDGLAKNIQYF.